This passage covers 4 T cell receptor beta chains from one sample sequenced in a study of identifying expanded T cells in peripheral blood. The assay was immunoSEQ multiplex PCR, and TCRdb's table has in-frame clones only and misses some. Of 70,000 to 100,000 clones listed, 86% were seen once; the top ten hold around 6%. Sequencing was performed on blood. These receptors were taken from a person aged 18 to 75 in good health.

CDR3 sequence reads: CASSFDGAPGSYEQYF. The CDR3 coding sequence is TGTGCCAGCAGCTTTGATGGGGCCCCTGGATCCTACGAGCAGTACTTC. V usage is TRBV7-8 and J usage is TRBJ2-7; D may be TRBD1 (5 bases). Germline-derived CDR1 and CDR2 are SGHVS and FQNEAQ. CDR3 length: 16 residues. The V and J ends lost 3 bases and 1 base respectively, with 16 bases between them.

The chain links TRBV6-6 to TRBJ1-2; possible D gene TRBD1, 5 bases. Germline V gene lookup returns CDR1 MNHNY and CDR2 SVGAGI (reference sequence). V was shortened by 6 bases and J by 1 base, with 18 bases between the two germline ends. This CDR3 is built from 16 residues. In nucleotides, the CDR3 is TGTGCCAGCAGGCTTACAGGAGCCGGCAGTAACTATGGCTACACCTTC. Its translation: CASRLTGAGSNYGYTF.

This clone has more than one count but fewer than ten. V is TRBV6-5 and J is TRBJ1-5; perhaps TRBD1 as D (6 bases). Germline CDR1 MNHEY, CDR2 SVGAGI. V was pared by 6 bases and J by 7 bases, with 19 bases between. This CDR3 spans 15 amino acids. The CDR3 coding sequence is TGTGCCAGCAGCCGCTGGCGAGGGGGGCAGCAGCCCCAGCATTTT. It specifies CASSRWRGGQQPQHF.

This clone is a singleton in its sample. The genes are TRBV18 and TRBJ1-2; D is undetermined. The CDR3 is 12 amino acids. Germline-derived CDR1 and CDR2 are KGHSH and LQKENI. V was clipped by 3 bases and J by 8 bases, with 10 bases between them. CDR3: CASSPLNGGYTF. CDR3 in DNA: TGTGCCAGCTCACCTCTTAATGGAGGCTACACCTTC.